This T cell receptor (beta chain) was recovered during a study of OX40 agonist ivuxolimab in advanced cancers. TCRdb's table, derived via immunoSEQ multiplex PCR, lists solely in-frame clones and lacks some. There are roughly 60,000 clones in the sample; around 85% occur only once, and about 4% lies in the top ten. Trimming took off 1 base at V and 2 bases at J, with 7 bases between the two ends. The length of the CDR3 is 14 residues. Germline CDR1 is LNHNV and CDR2 is YYDKDF (reference sequence). Comment on this clone: Its antigen is unidentified.

Study-wide results and caveats: Clonal expansion from baseline to week 6 occurred in both CD4+ and CD8+ T cells. In general, CD8+ T cells held more expanded clones than CD4+ did, on average.

This TCR derives from an adult with an advanced solid tumor such as melanoma, head and neck, liver or kidney cancer. The specimen comprised CD4+ or CD8+ T cells sorted from blood, sampled in a trial of the OX40 agonist ivuxolimab. The chain is built from TRBV15 and TRBJ2-3; D unclear. The CDR3 is CATSRGDITDTQYF. The CDR3 DNA reads TGTGCCACCAGCAGAGGCGACATCACAGATACGCAGTATTTT.